Shown below are 6 T cell receptor beta chains from a single sample sequenced in a study of OX40 agonist ivuxolimab in advanced cancers. TCRdb's copy holds only in-frame clones and misses some; the assay was immunoSEQ multiplex PCR. The top ten hold 10% to 13% of the sample, which has 70,000 or so clones, 90% seen once. The sample consisted of CD4+ or CD8+ T cells sorted from blood, taken in a trial of the OX40 agonist ivuxolimab. These receptors originate from an adult with an advanced solid tumor such as melanoma, head and neck, liver or kidney cancer.

The V gene is TRBV7-9, the J gene TRBJ2-3, with 10 bases lining up with TRBD2. The CDR3 loop spans 16 amino acids. Germline V gives CDR1 SEHNR, CDR2 FQNEAQ (reference sequence). V shed 4 bases and J 4 bases; nucleotides not matched to a gene: 8. The CDR3 here is CASSSGSGRGADTQYF. CDR3 nucleotides: TGTGCCAGCAGCTCCGGCAGCGGGAGGGGGGCAGATACGCAGTATTTT.

In its sample, this clone ranks as medium-sized. The chain joins TRBV2 to TRBJ2-5; D gene unclear. The germline V gene encodes CDR1 SNHLY and CDR2 FYNNEI. V lost 7 bases, J lost 5 bases, and 8 bases lay in between. The CDR3 is 11 residues long. The CDR3 nucleotides are TGTGCCAGCAAGTACATTGAGACCCAGTACTTC. It encodes CASKYIETQYF.

The genes are TRBV4-3 and TRBJ2-4; D unclear. The CDR3 loop spans 12 amino acids. Germline CDR1 LGHNA, CDR2 YSLEER. Trimming pared 6 bases from V and 12 bases from J, leaving 15 bases between. CDR3 sequence: CASRGTGTDQYF. The CDR3 DNA sequence: TGCGCCAGCAGGGGAACCGGAACGGATCAGTACTTC.

The rearrangement uses TRBV28 and TRBJ1-5; D perhaps matches TRBD1 (5 bases). Germline CDR1 and CDR2: MDHEN and SYDVKM. V lost 3 bases to trimming and J lost 5 bases, with 8 bases between them. The CDR3 consists of 13 residues. The CDR3 nucleotides are TGTGCCAGCAGTTTCCGGGGCTATCAGCCCCAGCATTTT. Its protein is CASSFRGYQPQHF.

The count of this clone is one. J is TRBJ2-3 and V is TRBV10-1, with a tentative D call TRBD2 (5 bases). Germline V gene data show CDR1 as WNHNN and CDR2 as SYGVQD (reference sequence). V lost 4 bases, J lost 2 bases, and 7 bases lay in between. The length of the CDR3 is 13 residues. This CDR3 reads CASSGTSTDTQYF. CDR3 sequence (DNA): TGCGCCAGCAGTGGGACTTCCACAGATACGCAGTATTTT.

This rearrangement joins TRBV4-3 to TRBJ2-3; tentative D call: TRBD1 (5 bases). CDR1 LGHNA and CDR2 YSLEER come from the germline V gene. Trimming removed 1 base at V and 0 bases at J, with 20 bases between. The CDR3 runs to 19 residues. The CDR3 DNA reads TGCGCCAGCAGCCAAGCACAGAATTTTCAGGGAAGGAGCACAGATACGCAGTATTTT. It translates to CASSQAQNFQGRSTDTQYF.